The rows below give T cell receptor beta chains drawn from one sample of a study of blood T cell repertoires in COVID-19. Method: immunoSEQ multiplex PCR; TCRdb's copy keeps in-frame clones and lacks some. This sample has 300,000 to 350,000 clones, with around 87% found just once. The sequencing sample was made of PBMCs or T cells enriched from blood (not recorded which). These receptors were taken from a woman between 18 and 29 years old with acute COVID-19. Each CDR3 is given with its conserved first and last residue. The D gene is left open where the match is weak. Size values are once, few and many counts, or a class for expanded clones, and some rows have none.

16 | TRBJ2-3 | TRBD2 | - | TRBV9 | TGTGCCAGCAGCGTCGGGACTAGCGGGATCACAGATACGCAGTATTTT | CASSVGTSGITDTQYF
13 | TRBJ2-7 | - | - | TRBV7-9 | TGTGCCATCACCGCGGACTCGACCTACGAGCAGTACTTC | CAITADSTYEQYF
15 | TRBJ1-4 | TRBD1 | few | TRBV18 | TGTGCCAGCTCACCCCCGGGACAGGGAAATGAAAAACTGTTTTTT | CASSPPGQGNEKLFF
14 | TRBJ1-5 | TRBD1 | few | TRBV7-2 | TGTGCCAGCAGCGCACACAGGGGGCGGGAGCCCCAGCATTTT | CASSAHRGREPQHF
11 | TRBJ1-2 | TRBD1 | - | TRBV10-3 | TGTGCCATCAATGGACAGGGGAGCCACACCTTC | CAINGQGSHTF
15 | TRBJ2-7 | TRBD2 | - | TRBV6-5 | TGTGCCAGCAGTTTGGCGGGAGGGGAGGAATACGAGCAGTACTTC | CASSLAGGEEYEQYF
15 | TRBJ1-2 | - | - | TRBV11-3 | TGTGCCAGCAGCCCTCAGGGTGTATCTAACTATGGCTACACCTTC | CASSPQGVSNYGYTF
15 | TRBJ2-2 | TRBD2 | - | TRBV15 | TGTGCCACCAGCAGAGATACTAGCGGGACCGGGGAGCTGTTTTTT | CATSRDTSGTGELFF
15 | TRBJ1-5 | - | - | TRBV19 | TGTGCCAGTCGCGGACAGACTTATAGCAATCAGCCCCAGCATTTT | CASRGQTYSNQPQHF
22 | TRBJ2-1 | TRBD1 | - | TRBV23-1 | TGCGCCAGCAGTCTTCACCCGGGGGACCCAAACCGGGGCAGGGGGCCTTACAATGAGCAGTTCTTC | CASSLHPGDPNRGRGPYNEQFF
15 | TRBJ1-5 | - | - | TRBV28 | TGTGCCAGCAGTCGCGAAGGGGCCGTAGGACAGCCCCAGCATTTT | CASSREGAVGQPQHF
14 | TRBJ2-7 | TRBD2 | - | TRBV5-1 | TGCGCCAGCAGCTTGGAACTAGCGGTCCACGAGCAGTACTTC | CASSLELAVHEQYF
14 | TRBJ1-5 | TRBD1 | - | TRBV18 | TGTGCCAGCTCACCGGACAGGGAGAATCAGCCCCAGCATTTT | CASSPDRENQPQHF
13 | TRBJ2-7 | TRBD1 | once | TRBV28 | TGTGCCAGCAGTGGGACAGGGGGCTACGAGCAGTACTTC | CASSGTGGYEQYF
14 | TRBJ1-6 | - | once | TRBV2 | TGTGCCAGCAGCCAAGACAGTTATAATTCACCCCTCCACTTT | CASSQDSYNSPLHF
15 | TRBJ1-4 | TRBD1 | few | TRBV7-9 | TGTGCCAGCAGCAGACAGGGTTCAACTAATGAAAAACTGTTTTTT | CASSRQGSTNEKLFF
18 | TRBJ1-4 | - | - | TRBV9 | TGTGCCAGCAGCGACGGCACGGCGACTAGTCTGACTAATGAAAAACTGTTTTTT | CASSDGTATSLTNEKLFF
13 | TRBJ2-2 | - | - | TRBV4-2 | TGTGCCAGCAGCCAAGATTCAGGAGGGGAGCTGTTTTTT | CASSQDSGGELFF
17 | TRBJ2-1 | TRBD2 | - | TRBV7-8 | TGTGCCAGCAGCTCTGGGCTCGGACTAGCGGACTACAATGAGCAGTTCTTC | CASSSGLGLADYNEQFF
16 | TRBJ2-2 | - | - | TRBV9 | TGTGCCAGCAGCGTTCGTGGTAGCGGGAACACCGGGGAGCTGTTTTTT | CASSVRGSGNTGELFF
17 | TRBJ2-2 | TRBD2 | - | TRBV5-6 | TGTGCCAGCAGCTTACTAGCGGCCATCGCGAACACCGGGGAGCTGTTTTTT | CASSLLAAIANTGELFF
16 | TRBJ1-1 | TRBD1 | - | TRBV28 | TGTGCCAGCTCAGGGGGGACAGGGGGTGAAGACACTGAAGCTTTCTTT | CASSGGTGGEDTEAFF
13 | TRBJ1-2 | - | - | TRBV12-3/TRBV12-4 | TGTGCCAGCAGATTCCGGGGTGACTATGGCTACACCTTC | CASRFRGDYGYTF
14 | TRBJ1-4 | TRBD1 | - | TRBV5-1 | TGCGCCAGCAGCCACGGACAGGGAGATGGGAAACTGTTTTTT | CASSHGQGDGKLFF
14 | TRBJ1-4 | - | - | TRBV28 | TGTGCCAGCAGCCAGGACAGTTCGTCGCGAAAACTGTTTTTT | CASSQDSSSRKLFF
15 | TRBJ1-3 | TRBD1 | - | TRBV18 | TGTGCCAGCTCACCCGGACAGGCCTCTGGAAACACCATATATTTT | CASSPGQASGNTIYF
15 | TRBJ2-7 | TRBD2 | - | TRBV18 | TGTGCCAGCTCACCGGGGGACTACCCCTCCTACGAGCAGTACTTC | CASSPGDYPSYEQYF
16 | TRBJ2-3 | TRBD2 | - | TRBV6-4 | TGTGCCAGCAGTGACTCGGCGGGAGCGGGCGCAGATACGCAGTATTTT | CASSDSAGAGADTQYF
15 | TRBJ2-1 | - | - | TRBV29-1 | TGCAGCGTTGATGTCGGGCAGGGTCTCTACAATGAGCAGTTCTTC | CSVDVGQGLYNEQFF
14 | TRBJ1-4 | TRBD1 | - | TRBV3-1/TRBV3-2 | TGTGCCAGCAGTCAGGGGGTGGTTAATGAAAAACTGTTTTTT | CASSQGVVNEKLFF
14 | TRBJ2-7 | - | - | TRBV6-1 | TGTGCCAGCAGTGATCCCTCTCTAGCGCCCGAGCCGTACTTC | CASSDPSLAPEPYF
14 | TRBJ2-6 | - | - | TRBV2 | TGTGCCAGCAGTGAGAGAGCTGGGGCCAACGTCCTGACTTTC | CASSERAGANVLTF
13 | TRBJ2-1 | - | - | TRBV28 | TGTGCCAGCAGTTTAGAGGGGACAAATGAGCAGTTCTTC | CASSLEGTNEQFF
15 | TRBJ2-2 | TRBD2 | - | TRBV30 | TGTGCCTGGCAGGGACTAGCAATTTCAACCGGGGAGCTGTTTTTT | CAWQGLAISTGELFF
12 | TRBJ1-2 | - | - | TRBV28 | TGTGCCAGCAGTTCCAGGAACTATGGCTACACCTTC | CASSSRNYGYTF
16 | TRBJ2-2 | - | - | TRBV11-3 | TGTGCCAGCAGCTCTTCGGTCGGCAGGGGCCGCGGGGAGCTGTTTTTT | CASSSSVGRGRGELFF
11 | TRBJ2-7 | - | - | TRBV2 | TGTGCCAGCGGCGGTTCCTACGAGCAGTACTTC | CASGGSYEQYF
18 | TRBJ2-5 | TRBD2 | - | TRBV6-1 | TGTGCCAGCAGTGAAATATTTTCGAGGGGACTAGCGCTAGAGACCCAGTACTTC | CASSEIFSRGLALETQYF
18 | TRBJ1-2 | - | - | TRBV30 | TGTGCCTGGAGTCCCTCCTGGGACACCACCCCACCCTCCTATGGCTACACCTTC | CAWSPSWDTTPPSYGYTF
15 | TRBJ2-7 | TRBD1 | - | TRBV2 | TGTGCCAGCAGGGCCGGGACAGCGGTTCCCTACGAGCAGTACTTC | CASRAGTAVPYEQYF
17 | TRBJ2-1 | TRBD2 | - | TRBV18 | TGTGCCAGCTCAGCTTACCCGGGACTAGCGGGAACCGATGAGCAGTTCTTC | CASSAYPGLAGTDEQFF
15 | TRBJ1-5 | TRBD1 | - | TRBV2 | TGTGCCAGCAAAGGACAGGGCGGGGGCAATCAGCCCCAGCATTTT | CASKGQGGGNQPQHF
14 | TRBJ1-2 | - | - | TRBV5-1 | TGCGCCAGCAGTAGGCAGGCTGCTAACTATGGCTACACCTTC | CASSRQAANYGYTF
15 | TRBJ1-4 | - | - | TRBV28 | TGTGCCAGCACACCCCGAGAGGGAAAGCTCTTGAAACTGTTTTTT | CASTPREGKLLKLFF
13 | TRBJ1-2 | - | few | TRBV10-1 | TGCGCCAGCAGTGACGGGGGGCGTTTTGGCTACACCTTC | CASSDGGRFGYTF
14 | TRBJ2-7 | - | - | TRBV27 | TGTGCCAGCAGTCCCACCTGGGCCTCCTACGAGCAGTACTTC | CASSPTWASYEQYF
14 | TRBJ2-7 | TRBD2 | - | TRBV28 | TGTGCCAGCAGCCCAGGACTAGCGGGCGACGAGCAGTACTTC | CASSPGLAGDEQYF
15 | TRBJ1-1 | - | - | TRBV2 | TGTGCCAGCAGTGAAGCAGGCGGCCTGAACACTGAAGCTTTCTTT | CASSEAGGLNTEAFF
13 | TRBJ2-2 | - | - | TRBV29-1 | TGCAGCGTTTCGGAGGGCGGCACCGGGGAGCTGTTTTTT | CSVSEGGTGELFF
11 | TRBJ1-1 | - | - | TRBV29-1 | TGCAGCGTTTATCGGGACACTGAAGCTTTCTTT | CSVYRDTEAFF
14 | TRBJ1-1 | - | - | TRBV7-9 | TGTGCCAGCAGCTTTGAACTCGCGAACACTGAAGCTTTCTTT | CASSFELANTEAFF
14 | TRBJ1-2 | TRBD1 | - | TRBV5-1 | TGCGCCAGCAGCGCCGGACAGGACAACTATGGCTACACCTTC | CASSAGQDNYGYTF
18 | TRBJ2-2 | TRBD1 | - | TRBV24-1 | TGTGCCACCAGTGATCCCCGGCCCGGGACAGGAGCTCCAGGGGAGCTGTTTTTT | CATSDPRPGTGAPGELFF
15 | TRBJ2-7 | - | once | TRBV6-5 | TGTGCCAGCAGTTATTTGACAGTGGGAACCTACGAGCAGTACTTC | CASSYLTVGTYEQYF
19 | TRBJ1-5 | - | - | TRBV28 | TGTGCCAGCAGATCCACCTCCTTCTCCTTATCCGGGGAATACCAGCCCCAGCATTTT | CASRSTSFSLSGEYQPQHF
13 | TRBJ1-1 | - | - | TRBV7-9 | TGTGCCAGCCATTCAGGGGCCGTAACTGAAGCTTTCTTT | CASHSGAVTEAFF
17 | TRBJ1-5 | TRBD1 | - | TRBV30 | TGTGCCTGGAGTGTAACGCGGACAGGGGGCGGCAATCAGCCCCAGCATTTT | CAWSVTRTGGGNQPQHF
12 | TRBJ2-3 | - | - | TRBV6-2/TRBV6-3 | TGTGCCAGCAGCCACAGGGCAGATACGCAGTATTTT | CASSHRADTQYF
15 | TRBJ1-3 | - | - | TRBV9 | TGTGCCAGCAGCGCCGCGAGGGAGTTTGGAAACACCATATATTTT | CASSAAREFGNTIYF
13 | TRBJ1-2 | TRBD1 | - | TRBV6-5 | TGTGCCAGCAGCCCCTCGACAGGGGGTGGCTACACCTTC | CASSPSTGGGYTF